The 27 T cell receptor beta chains below all came from one sample that was sequenced in a study of T-cell reconstitution after alpha-beta-depleted transplantation in children. TCRbeta library construction was performed incorporating unique molecular identifiers. TCRdb reanalysed the PCR reads using MiXCR and keeps one entry per CDR3 protein. The table includes 440,000 or so distinct CDR3 sequences, about a tenth detected once. This sample comprised PBMCs from the stem cell graft donor, obtained from the stem cell graft. These receptors originate from a human donor who donated a stem cell graft to a child with acute myeloid leukemia.

This rearrangement joins TRBV9 to TRBJ2-2; no definite D call. The V and J ends lost 0 bases and 4 bases respectively, with 4 bases between them. CDR3 length equals 13 residues. Germline CDR1 SGDLS, CDR2 YYNGEE. CDR3 DNA: TGTGCCAGCAGCGTAGGACGCACCGGGGAGCTGTTTTTT. This gives the protein CASSVGRTGELFF.

The chain uses TRBV7-9 and TRBJ1-6; unclear D gene. Germline V gene sequence: CDR1 SEHNR, CDR2 FQNEAQ (reference sequence). The CDR3 sequence is 15 residues long. Trimming pared 5 bases from V and 7 bases from J, leaving 15 bases between. The CDR3 reads CASSNGPAGNSPLHF. The CDR3 nucleotides read TGTGCCAGCAGCAACGGGCCGGCGGGGAATTCACCCCTCCACTTT. The full variable domain, completed using reference TRBV7-9 and TRBJ1-6, is DTGVSQNPRHKITKRGQNVTFRCDPISEHNRLYWYRQTLGQGPEFLTYFQNEAQLEKSRLLSDRFSAERPKGSFSTLEIQRTEQGDSAMYLCASSNGPAGNSPLHFGNGTRLTVT.

A few counts support this clonotype. This rearrangement joins TRBV9 to TRBJ1-5, with a possible D match to TRBD1 (5 bases). The ends were cut back, 3 bases at V and 5 bases at J, with 12 bases in the middle. The germline CDR1 and CDR2 sequences are SGDLS and YYNGEE. This CDR3 has 14 residues. The CDR3 is CASSERPGDQPQHF. CDR3 nucleotides: TGTGCCAGCAGCGAACGGCCGGGGGATCAGCCCCAGCATTTT.

A few counts support this clonotype. V is TRBV20-1 and J is TRBJ2-5; a weak D match, TRBD1 (6 bases). This CDR3 comprises 13 residues. Per the germline V gene, CDR1 is DFQATT and CDR2 is SNEGSKA (reference sequence). Trimming left V 7 bases short and J 3 bases short, with 15 bases between. The CDR3 nucleotides read TGCAGTGTTCCGCCAACAGGGAAAGAGACCCAGTACTTC. As protein: CSVPPTGKETQYF.

This clonotype was seen a few times. The CDR3 here is CASSGSGGLTDTQYF. The CDR3 nucleotides read TGCGCCAGCAGCGGAAGCGGGGGGTTAACAGATACGCAGTATTTT. The rearrangement links TRBV4-1 to TRBJ2-3, with 9 nucleotides matching TRBD2. With V trimmed by 5 bases and J by 3 bases, 6 bases remained unmatched. The germline V gene has CDR1 MGHRA and CDR2 YSYEKL. CDR3 length equals 15 residues.

This chain connects TRBV7-9 to TRBJ2-1; 8 bases agree with TRBD2. The CDR3 totals 13 residues. Germline V gene data show CDR1 as SEHNR and CDR2 as FQNEAQ (reference sequence). Trimming removed 5 bases from V and 13 bases from J; junction bases left unmatched: 10. The CDR3 reads CASSREVLAVQFF. Written as DNA, the CDR3 is TGTGCCAGCAGCCGGGAGGTACTAGCGGTCCAGTTCTTC. The whole variable domain, remainder taken from reference TRBV7-9 and TRBJ2-1, is DTGVSQNPRHKITKRGQNVTFRCDPISEHNRLYWYRQTLGQGPEFLTYFQNEAQLEKSRLLSDRFSAERPKGSFSTLEIQRTEQGDSAMYLCASSREVLAVQFFGPGTRLTVL.

This clonotype occurred many times. V is TRBV20-1 and J is TRBJ2-1; D is possibly TRBD2 (6 bases). This CDR3 has 15 amino acids. Germline CDR1 is DFQATT and CDR2 is SNEGSKA (reference sequence). V lost 4 bases, J lost 2 bases, and 15 bases lay in between. CDR3 bases: TGCAGTGCTAAGAGGAGCGCGGGGCCCTACAATGAGCAGTTCTTC. Translating it yields CSAKRSAGPYNEQFF.

The chain uses TRBV5-1 and TRBJ2-5; 10 bases agree with TRBD1. V gave up 7 bases and J gave up 1 base; unmatched junction bases: 4. The CDR3 contains 14 residues. The germline gives CDR1 SGHRS, CDR2 YFSETQ. The CDR3: CASRRTGGQETQYF. The CDR3 DNA sequence: TGCGCCAGCCGCCGGACAGGGGGCCAAGAGACCCAGTACTTC.

The CDR3 DNA reads TGCGCCAGCAGCCACCGGGACACCTCCTACGAGCAGTACTTC. This sequence encodes CASSHRDTSYEQYF. J is TRBJ2-7 and V is TRBV4-1; tentative D call: TRBD1 (6 bases). Germline CDR1 MGHRA, CDR2 YSYEKL. V was pared by 3 bases and J by 0 bases, with 9 bases between. The CDR3 length is 14 residues.

The sample holds a few counts of this clonotype. The chain employs TRBV11-2 and TRBJ2-5; TRBD2 aligns across 8 bases. CDR1 and CDR2 from the germline V gene are SGHAT and FQNNGV. This CDR3 spans 15 amino acids. Unmatched junction bases numbered 4, after V lost 0 bases and J lost 4 bases. Written as DNA, the CDR3 is TGTGCCAGCAGCTTAGATCCGCTAGCGGGAGAGACCCAGTACTTC. Amino acids: CASSLDPLAGETQYF.

This clonotype was detected only a few times. The J gene is TRBJ2-1, the V gene TRBV10-3, with TRBD2 as a possible D gene (7 bases). Trimming stripped 8 bases from V and 7 bases from J, with 24 bases between. This CDR3 region has 16 residues. Germline CDR1 reads ENHRY; CDR2 reads SYGVKD. The CDR3: CAIGRGTPLGANEQFF. CDR3 DNA sequence: TGTGCCATCGGGAGGGGGACGCCCCTCGGGGCGAATGAGCAGTTCTTC.

This clonotype was picked up a small number of times. CDR3 protein: CASSLGRLTNYGYTF. CDR3 coding DNA: TGTGCCAGCAGCTTAGGACGGCTCACTAACTATGGCTACACCTTC. The J gene is TRBJ1-2, the V gene TRBV5-8; no firm D call. In germline, CDR1 is SGHTS, CDR2 YDEGEE. V was pared by 2 bases and J by 0 bases, with 11 bases between. The CDR3 is 15 residues long.

The genes are TRBV7-6 and TRBJ2-2, with 11 positions matching TRBD2. Per the germline V gene, CDR1 is SGHVS and CDR2 is FNYEAQ. J lost 7 bases, V lost 4 bases, and 8 bases had no gene match. The CDR3 has 16 amino acids. Written as DNA, the CDR3 is TGTGCCAGCAGCTCCTTAGCGGGAGGGCATAGCGGGGAGCTGTTTTTT. Amino acid sequence: CASSSLAGGHSGELFF. Looking up the rest from reference TRBV7-6 and TRBJ2-2 gives the full variable domain: GAGVSQSPRYKVTKRGQDVALRCDPISGHVSLYWYRQALGQGPEFLTYFNYEAQQDKSGLPNDRFSAERPEGSISTLTIQRTEQRDSAMYRCASSSLAGGHSGELFFGEGSRLTVL.

This clonotype came up many times. CDR3 amino acids: CASSLDRDSGYTF. The CDR3 DNA follows: TGCGCCAGCAGCTTGGACAGGGATAGTGGCTACACCTTC. The chain combines TRBV5-1 with TRBJ1-2, with D perhaps matching TRBD1 (6 bases). The CDR3 extends over 13 amino acids. Trimming pared 0 bases from V and 7 bases from J, leaving 10 bases between. Germline assignment: CDR1 SGHRS and CDR2 YFSETQ.

This clonotype was recorded a few times. The genes are TRBV5-1 and TRBJ2-3; 7 bases match TRBD2. There are 15 residues in the CDR3. Germline values: CDR1 SGHRS, CDR2 YFSETQ. J was trimmed by 4 bases and V by 6 bases; bases with no gene match: 11. DNA for the CDR3: TGCGCCAGCACACGGAGCGGGGTTGATTCAGATACGCAGTATTTT. It translates to CASTRSGVDSDTQYF. Supplemented by reference TRBV5-1 and TRBJ2-3, the full variable domain reads KAGVTQTPRYLIKTRGQQVTLSCSPISGHRSVSWYQQTPGQGLQFLFEYFSETQRNKGNFPGRFSGRQFSNSRSEMNVSTLELGDSALYLCASTRSGVDSDTQYFGPGTRLTVL.

J is TRBJ2-7 and V is TRBV5-1, with a weak D call TRBD1 (6 bases). The CDR3 contains 16 residues. The V end lost 4 bases, the J end lost 0 bases, and 17 bases lay between the germline ends. CDR1 is SGHRS and CDR2 is YFSETQ in the germline V gene. The CDR3 sequence is CASSIGGGLSSYEQYF. The CDR3, as DNA: TGCGCCAGCAGCATTGGTGGGGGCCTGAGCTCCTACGAGCAGTACTTC.

This clonotype was seen only a few times. V usage is TRBV6-1 and J usage is TRBJ2-6, with a possible D match to TRBD1 (5 bases). Trimming cost V 6 bases and J 2 bases, with 11 bases left between them. CDR3 length: 15 amino acids. The V gene's germline CDR1 is MNHNS and CDR2 SASEGT. The CDR3 loop reads CASRTQVTGANVLTF. CDR3 DNA sequence: TGTGCCAGCAGAACACAGGTCACTGGGGCCAACGTCCTGACTTTC.

The genes are TRBV4-2 and TRBJ2-6, with 9 positions matching TRBD1. The trim removed 4 bases at V and 0 bases at J, leaving 10 bases unmatched. This CDR3 comprises 19 residues. Germline V CDR1 and CDR2: LGHNA, YNFKEQ. The CDR3 DNA reads TGTGCCAGCAGCCGCCGTGTGGGACAGGGAGCCTCTGGGGCCAACGTCCTGACTTTC. The encoded protein is CASSRRVGQGASGANVLTF.

This clonotype occurred many times. The chain joins TRBV5-1 to TRBJ2-1; 9 positions agree with TRBD1. With 0 bases clipped from V and 6 bases from J, the junction kept 7 bases outside the gene matches. The CDR3 length is 16 residues. The germline V gene encodes CDR1 SGHRS and CDR2 YFSETQ. The CDR3: CASSLVGTGSINEQFF. The CDR3 nucleotides read TGCGCCAGCAGCTTGGTCGGGACAGGGTCGATCAATGAGCAGTTCTTC.

This chain links TRBV12-3 or TRBV12-4 with TRBJ1-3; the match to TRBD1 covers 11 bases. V shed 7 bases and J 9 bases; nucleotides not matched to a gene: 8. This CDR3 has 14 residues. In nucleotides, the CDR3 is TGTGCCAGCACCCGAGCGGACAGGGGGCCCACCATATATTTT. Protein product: CASTRADRGPTIYF.

This clonotype was counted only a few times. This chain links TRBV19 with TRBJ2-1; 10 bases are shared with TRBD2. This CDR3 contains 16 residues. Trimming removed 3 bases from V and 4 bases from J; junction bases left unmatched: 6. Germline V gene data show CDR1 as LNHDA and CDR2 as SQIVND (reference sequence). The CDR3, as DNA: TGTGCCAGTAGTATGAGGACTAGCGGACAATACAATGAGCAGTTCTTC. This codes for CASSMRTSGQYNEQFF.

This clonotype has more than one count but fewer than ten. The CDR3 DNA reads as TGTGCCAGCAGCCCCCCTCGTGCGGGCACAGATACGCAGTATTTT. Translated: CASSPPRAGTDTQYF. The chain combines TRBV7-2 with TRBJ2-3; no clear D gene. Germline assignment: CDR1 SGHTA and CDR2 FQGNSA. Between the trimmed V and J ends, which lost 5 bases and 1 base, there was a span of 13 bases. CDR3 length equals 15 residues.

In its sample, this clonotype was seen many times. The rearrangement joins TRBV5-1 to TRBJ1-4; D gene ambiguous. The CDR3 runs to 14 residues. CDR1 and CDR2 (germline): SGHRS, YFSETQ. V was clipped by 5 bases and J by 0 bases, with 8 bases between them. The CDR3 coding sequence is TGCGCCAGCAGTTCCGGGACAACTAATGAAAAACTGTTTTTT. This translates into CASSSGTTNEKLFF.

This clonotype was detected only a few times. The J gene is TRBJ2-3, the V gene TRBV4-2, with TRBD2 matching over 10 bases. The trim removed 6 bases at V and 2 bases at J, leaving 17 bases unmatched. Looked up from germline, CDR1 is LGHNA and CDR2 is YNFKEQ. This CDR3 spans 19 amino acids. The CDR3 here is CASRGSPASGSGNTDTQYF. CDR3 nucleotide sequence: TGTGCCAGCAGAGGGTCGCCGGCTAGCGGGAGCGGTAACACAGATACGCAGTATTTT.

The chain joins TRBV29-1 to TRBJ2-1; 8 bases are shared with TRBD2. V shed 7 bases and J 0 bases; nucleotides not matched to a gene: 8. The V gene's germline CDR1 is SQVTM and CDR2 ANQGSEA. The CDR3 loop spans 15 amino acids. This CDR3 reads CSGVSGTSSYNEQFF. CDR3 nucleotides: TGCAGCGGGGTTAGCGGGACGAGCTCCTACAATGAGCAGTTCTTC.

A few counts support this clonotype. The chain combines TRBV12-3 or TRBV12-4 with TRBJ1-6; D remains ambiguous. V lost 3 bases and J lost 5, with 8 bases in between. The CDR3 consists of 14 residues. The chain's CDR3 is CASSLRSNNSPLHF. Here the CDR3 DNA reads TGTGCCAGCAGTTTGCGCAGCAATAATTCACCCCTCCACTTT.

The sample holds many counts of this clonotype. The rearrangement joins TRBV12-3 or TRBV12-4 to TRBJ2-4; D tentatively fits TRBD1 or TRBD2 (5 bases each). This CDR3 spans 15 amino acids. The V end was cut by 3 bases, the J end by 1 base, with 10 bases between. In DNA form, the CDR3 reads TGTGCCAGCAGTTTTGGGGGAGAGGCCAAAAACATTCAGTACTTC. It codes for CASSFGGEAKNIQYF.